Below, 11 T cell receptor beta chains from the same sample are listed, as sequenced in a study of lymphopenia after photon versus proton radiotherapy. Using immunoSEQ multiplex PCR, the repertoire was profiled, and TCRdb retains in-frame clones only, with some absent. The table lists 65,000 or so clones, about nine tenths of them singletons. The starting material was peripheral blood, obtained from a patient treated with proton-based radiotherapy. These receptors were collected from a man of 80 years or more with esophageal cancer.

The chain couples TRBV7-6 to TRBJ2-5; 11 nucleotides match TRBD2. Germline trimming cut 1 base from V and 4 bases from J; bases unmatched to any gene: 5. CDR1 is SGHVS, CDR2 FNYEAQ, per germline. The CDR3 is 16 residues long. The CDR3: CASSLVPLAGAETQYF. DNA of the CDR3: TGTGCCAGCAGCTTAGTGCCACTAGCGGGAGCAGAGACCCAGTACTTC.

The chain links TRBV19 to TRBJ2-2, with 14 positions matching TRBD2. The junction had 10 bases not matched to a gene; V was cut back by 5 bases and J by 5 bases. CDR3 size: 18 residues. Germline-derived CDR1 and CDR2 are LNHDA and SQIVND (reference sequence). The chain's CDR3 is CASSVGRGLAGVTGELFF. In DNA, the CDR3 is TGTGCCAGTAGTGTAGGCAGGGGACTAGCGGGAGTGACCGGGGAGCTGTTTTTT. Based on the CDR3 plus reference TRBV19 and TRBJ2-2, the full variable domain is DGGITQSPKYLFRKEGQNVTLSCEQNLNHDAMYWYRQDPGQGLRLIYYSQIVNDFQKGDIAEGYSVSREKKESFPLTVTSAQKNPTAFYLCASSVGRGLAGVTGELFFGEGSRLTVL.

The CDR3 DNA follows: TGTGCCAGCAGTTACCGGACAGGGGGCGATTCACCCCTCCACTTT. Its protein is CASSYRTGGDSPLHF. The gene calls are TRBV6-5 and TRBJ1-6; 11 bases are shared with TRBD1. Germline values: CDR1 MNHEY, CDR2 SVGAGI. Germline trimming cut 2 bases from V and 8 bases from J; bases unmatched to any gene: 2. This CDR3 region has 15 residues.

This chain joins TRBV6-6 and TRBJ2-7; TRBD1 matches at 9 bases. CDR1 and CDR2 from the germline V gene are MNHNY and SVGAGI (reference sequence). The CDR3 covers 15 residues. The junction had 13 bases not matched to a gene; V was cut back by 6 bases and J by 7 bases. This chain's CDR3 is CASSSTGGGDREQYF. The CDR3 bases are TGTGCCAGCAGCTCAACAGGGGGCGGGGATCGGGAGCAGTACTTC.

This chain connects TRBV4-2 to TRBJ1-2, with D perhaps TRBD1 (5 bases). This CDR3 comprises 15 residues. V lost 0 bases and J lost 4, with 12 bases in between. CDR1 and CDR2 from the germline V gene are LGHNA and YNFKEQ. The CDR3 region is CASSQDIGGGYGYTF. The CDR3 nucleotides read TGTGCCAGCAGCCAAGATATTGGGGGGGGCTATGGCTACACCTTC.

This CDR3 is CASSLGLAIDTQYF. The DNA of the CDR3 is TGTGCCAGCAGCCTCGGACTAGCAATAGATACGCAGTATTTT. This sequence joins TRBV7-2 and TRBJ2-3; TRBD2 matches at 8 bases. The CDR3 has 14 residues. Unmatched junction bases numbered 6, after V lost 5 bases and J lost 5 bases. CDR1 SGHTA and CDR2 FQGNSA come from the germline V gene.

The V gene is TRBV7-2, the J gene TRBJ1-6; TRBD1 agrees at 7 bases. Germline V CDR1 and CDR2: SGHTA, FQGNSA. J gave up 7 bases and V 1 base, and 4 bases lay outside the gene matches. The CDR3 contains 15 residues. CDR3 DNA sequence: TGTGCCAGCAGCTTAGAATTGACAGGGAATTCACCCCTCCACTTT. Its translation is CASSLELTGNSPLHF. The variable domain in full, with the rest retrieved from reference TRBV7-2 and TRBJ1-6, is GAGVSQSPSNKVTEKGKDVELRCDPISGHTALYWYRQSLGQGLEFLIYFQGNSAPDKSGLPSDRFSAERTGGSVSTLTIQRTQQEDSAVYLCASSLELTGNSPLHFGNGTRLTVT.

V is TRBV7-2 and J is TRBJ2-7; D ambiguous. This CDR3 contains 11 residues. Trimming removed 3 bases at V and 6 bases at J, with 6 bases between. Germline V lookup: CDR1 SGHTA, CDR2 FQGNSA. The chain's CDR3 is CASSFSGEQYF. CDR3 in DNA: TGTGCCAGCAGCTTCAGTGGCGAGCAGTACTTC.

The chain joins TRBV5-1 to TRBJ1-2; the match to TRBD1 covers 7 bases. The V and J ends lost 3 bases and 4 bases, in that order; junction bases with no gene match: 6. The V gene's germline CDR1 is SGHRS and CDR2 YFSETQ. The CDR3 is made up of 14 amino acids. This chain's CDR3 is CASSSGTATYGYTF. In DNA, the CDR3 is TGCGCCAGCAGCTCTGGGACAGCTACCTATGGCTACACCTTC.

The chain links TRBV5-5 to TRBJ1-5; D uncertain. Trimming removed 0 bases from V and 7 bases from J, with 11 bases in between. Germline CDR1 and CDR2: SGHKS and YYEKEE (reference sequence). There are 14 residues in the CDR3. The CDR3 coding sequence is TGTGCCAGCAGCTTGGGCTCAGGAGGGCAGCCCCAGCATTTT. This encodes CASSLGSGGQPQHF. Together with reference TRBV5-5 and TRBJ1-5, the CDR3 gives the full variable domain: DAGVTQSPTHLIKTRGQQVTLRCSPISGHKSVSWYQQVLGQGPQFIFQYYEKEERGRGNFPDRFSARQFPNYSSELNVNALLLGDSALYLCASSLGSGGQPQHFGDGTRLSIL.

This chain connects TRBV13 to TRBJ2-2; D is undetermined. Between the trimmed V and J ends, which lost 5 bases and 7 bases, there was a span of 8 bases. Germline V gene sequence: CDR1 PRHDT, CDR2 FYEKMQ (reference sequence). The CDR3 has 12 residues. DNA for the CDR3: TGTGCCAGCAGCCCCCGGTTCGGGGAGCTGTTTTTT. It yields the protein CASSPRFGELFF.